This T cell receptor beta chain came from a study of T-cell reconstitution after alpha-beta-depleted transplantation in children. This clonotype has only a few counts. Construction of the TCRbeta library involved unique molecular identifiers. Via MiXCR, TCRdb re-called the PCR reads, giving one row per CDR3 protein. The sample contains around 600,000 distinct CDR3 sequences, 10% to 13% of which appear only once. The length of the CDR3 is 15 residues. The V gene lost 4 bases and the J gene lost 0 bases, with 15 bases spanning the gap. CDR1 is SQVTM, CDR2 ANQGSEA, per germline. The TCR originated in a human donor who donated a stem cell graft to a child with acute myeloid leukemia. Sequencing was performed on PBMCs from the stem cell graft donor, taken from the stem cell graft. The genes are TRBV29-1 and TRBJ1-1; possible D gene TRBD1, 6 bases. CDR3 loop: CSVVDRDKMNTEAFF. Written as DNA, the CDR3 is TGCAGCGTTGTAGATCGGGACAAAATGAACACTGAAGCTTTCTTT.